This paragraph covers one TCR beta chain sequence. The antigen is unknown. This entry is derived from a study of shared clonotypes between healthy human individuals. This CDR3 is built from 14 residues. Germline CDR1 is SGHTA and CDR2 is FQGNSA. V was cut by 5 bases and J by 2 bases, with 10 bases left in between. Whole-study results and caveats: With four donors compared, 4% to 5.5% of naive CD4 clonotypes were shared.

Sequenced by immunoSEQ multiplex PCR; TCRdb stores in-frame clones only, minus some. Here the sample spans over a million clones, around 82% being singletons. This clonotype originated in a man between 18 and 29 years old in good health. Some clones in this sample may be carry-over from other donors' samples. The sample was memory CD4+ T cells from PBMCs. Stated subset: CD45RA-negative fraction. This chain links TRBV7-2 with TRBJ2-1; possibly TRBD2 for D (6 bases). The CDR3 here is CASSRGRTYNEQFF. Written as DNA, the CDR3 is TGTGCCAGCAGCCGGGGGAGGACCTACAATGAGCAGTTCTTC.